This TCR beta chain was profiled in a study of blood T cells in healthy people across ages. Whole-study findings and limits: PBMCs were not sorted, which prevented a conclusive comparison of naive versus antigen-experienced cells.

PCR was performed a second time for about 7 to 12 cycles using a sample-barcoded 5' primer and a J-beta primer mix. TCRdb re-called the 5' RACE reads with MiXCR, one entry per CDR3 protein. The table has roughly 800,000 distinct CDR3 sequences, 58% seen once; the top ten hold approximately 20%. Total RNA was extracted at no less than 6 micrograms per sample. V was clipped by 3 bases and J by 7 bases, with 19 bases between them. Germline V gives CDR1 DFQATT, CDR2 SNEGSKA (reference sequence). The CDR3 is 15 amino acids. This clonotype was found a few times. The target antigen is unknown. The genes are TRBV20-1 and TRBJ1-5; D is unclear. This receptor was identified in a young man in good health. Sequenced input: blood. CDR3 nucleotides: TGCAGTGCTAGGAACGGTATCGGTCCGGGGCAGCCCCAGCATTTT. Translation: CSARNGIGPGQPQHF.